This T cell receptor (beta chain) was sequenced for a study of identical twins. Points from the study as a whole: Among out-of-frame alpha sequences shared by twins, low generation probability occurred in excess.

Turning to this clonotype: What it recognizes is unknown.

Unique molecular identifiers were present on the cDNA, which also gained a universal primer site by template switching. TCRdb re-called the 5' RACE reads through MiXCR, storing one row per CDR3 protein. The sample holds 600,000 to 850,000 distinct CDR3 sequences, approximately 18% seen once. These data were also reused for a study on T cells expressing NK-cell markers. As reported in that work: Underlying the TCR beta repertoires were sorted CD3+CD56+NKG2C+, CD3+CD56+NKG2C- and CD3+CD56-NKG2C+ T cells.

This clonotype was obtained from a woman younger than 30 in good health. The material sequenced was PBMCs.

The CDR3 DNA follows: TGTGCCAGCAGTTTCCCACCTAGCGGGGGCGCAGATACGCAGTATTTT. It is translated as CASSFPPSGGADTQYF. The chain links TRBV27 to TRBJ2-3, with TRBD2 identical over 10 bases. Germline CDR1 reads MNHEY; CDR2 reads SMNVEV (reference sequence). V lost 3 bases, J lost 4 bases, and 7 bases stayed unmatched. The CDR3 loop spans 16 amino acids.